The 5 T cell receptor beta chains below all came from one sample that was sequenced in a study of identical twins. Each CDR3 protein is one row after TCRdb ran MiXCR on the 5' RACE reads. Of approximately 280,000 distinct CDR3 sequences detected, approximately 8.5% appear once; the ten largest clones hold over 2%. These same data were also listed under a study on yellow fever vaccine responses in identical twins.

The sequenced sample consisted of memory (CD45RO+) T cells sorted from blood. These receptors all come from a woman between 18 and 29 years old in good health.

This clonotype was counted a single time. The chain carries TRBV24-1 and TRBJ2-2; D is undetermined. Germline CDR1 reads KGHDR; CDR2 reads SFDVKD. The length of the CDR3 is 14 residues. Trimming left V 2 bases short and J 9 bases short, with 12 bases between. This chain's CDR3 is CATSDSRLERELFF. The CDR3 coding sequence is TGTGCCACCAGTGATTCCAGACTGGAAAGGGAGCTGTTTTTT.

Many counts were recorded for this clonotype. The chain employs TRBV5-1 and TRBJ2-1, with D perhaps TRBD1 (5 bases). The CDR3 consists of 16 residues. The V end was cut by 0 bases, the J end by 8 bases, with 18 bases between. CDR1 is SGHRS, CDR2 YFSETQ, per germline. The CDR3 is CASSLGGPLRMDEQFF. Here the CDR3 DNA reads TGCGCCAGCAGCTTGGGGGGCCCACTGAGGATGGATGAGCAGTTCTTC.

At least ten counts were recorded for this clonotype. The V call is TRBV6-2 or TRBV6-3, the J call TRBJ2-7, with a tentative D call TRBD1 (6 bases). With 0 bases removed from V and 0 bases from J, the gap between germline ends came to 6 bases. CDR1 and CDR2 (germline): MNHEY, SVGEGT. The CDR3 is 14 amino acids. The CDR3 here is CASSYSDSSYEQYV. CDR3 in DNA: TGTGCCAGCAGTTACTCGGACAGCTCCTACGAGCAGTACGTC.

This clonotype was picked up many times. The rearrangement uses TRBV12-3 or TRBV12-4 and TRBJ2-2; perhaps TRBD2 as D (6 bases). The V and J ends lost 3 bases and 7 bases respectively, with 9 bases between them. The CDR3 length is 13 residues. In DNA, the CDR3 is TGTGCCAGCAGTTTCCTAGCGAACGGGGAGCTGTTTTTT. Its protein is CASSFLANGELFF.

This clonotype was observed at least ten times. The chain recombines TRBV12-3 or TRBV12-4 with TRBJ1-6, with TRBD1 as a possible D gene (5 bases). The CDR3 covers 12 residues. V lost 6 bases, J lost 10 bases, and 10 bases lay in between. This CDR3 is CASRGEASPLHF. In DNA form, the CDR3 reads TGTGCCAGCAGGGGGGAGGCATCACCCCTCCACTTT.